Described below is a single T cell receptor beta chain sequence and its context. The antigen is unknown. The data were obtained in a study of cytomegalovirus exposure and HLA in healthy donors. This PCR relied on a set of 60 Vbeta primers and 13 Jbeta primers. Sequenced by immunoSEQ multiplex PCR; TCRdb stores in-frame clones only, minus some. The sample carries about 110,000 clones, 74% recorded once. Study-wide results and caveats: Trimming of TCR beta V- and J-genes showed a link, identified in a later analysis, to a missense DCLRE1C variant.

The source of this sequence is a man aged 45-65 years in good health and CMV-seropositive. Material for sequencing was PBMCs.

This CDR3 is CASSPLGQSNYGYTF. CDR3 in DNA: TGTGCCAGCAGCCCACTCGGACAGTCTAACTATGGCTACACCTTC. The V gene is TRBV9, the J gene TRBJ1-2; possibly TRBD1 for D (6 bases). This CDR3 is built from 15 residues. V lost 4 bases and J 0 bases, leaving 13 bases between the germline ends. Germline CDR1 is SGDLS and CDR2 is YYNGEE.